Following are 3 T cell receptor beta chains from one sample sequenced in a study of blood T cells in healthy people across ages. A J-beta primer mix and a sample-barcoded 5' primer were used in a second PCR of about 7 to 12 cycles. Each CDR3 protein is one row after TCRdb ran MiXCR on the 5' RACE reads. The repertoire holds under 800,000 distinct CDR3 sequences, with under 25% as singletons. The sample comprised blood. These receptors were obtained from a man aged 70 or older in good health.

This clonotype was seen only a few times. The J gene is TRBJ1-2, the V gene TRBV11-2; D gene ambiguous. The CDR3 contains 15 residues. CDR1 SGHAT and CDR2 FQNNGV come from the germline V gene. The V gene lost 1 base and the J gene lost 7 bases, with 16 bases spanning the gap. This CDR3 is CASSLGSGIKPGYTF. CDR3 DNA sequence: TGTGCCAGCAGCTTAGGGTCCGGCATAAAGCCTGGCTACACCTTC.

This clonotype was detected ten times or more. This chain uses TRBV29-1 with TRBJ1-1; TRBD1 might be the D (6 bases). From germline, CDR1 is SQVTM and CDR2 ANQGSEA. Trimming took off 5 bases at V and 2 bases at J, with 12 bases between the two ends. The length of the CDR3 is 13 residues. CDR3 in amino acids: CSVQQGHNTEAFF. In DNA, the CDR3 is TGCAGCGTTCAACAGGGCCATAACACTGAAGCTTTCTTT.

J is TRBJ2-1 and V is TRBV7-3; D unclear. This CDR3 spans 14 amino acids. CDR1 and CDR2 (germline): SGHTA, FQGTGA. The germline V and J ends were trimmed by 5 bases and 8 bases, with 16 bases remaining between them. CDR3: CASSPPHPGDEQFF. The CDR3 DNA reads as TGTGCCAGCAGCCCCCCCCACCCGGGCGATGAGCAGTTCTTC.